This T cell receptor beta chain was identified during a study of blood T cell repertoires in COVID-19. Per the germline V gene, CDR1 is SGHTA and CDR2 is FQGNSA. The CDR3 has 14 amino acids. Trimming left V 1 base short and J 4 bases short, with 8 bases between. Profiling relied on immunoSEQ multiplex PCR, and the TCRdb table lists in-frame clones only, not all of them. The sample yields roughly 150,000 clones, roughly 84% seen once. Material for sequencing was peripheral blood. The source of this sequence is a man between 65 and 80 years old with active or convalescent COVID-19. The chain carries TRBV7-2 and TRBJ1-3; D not resolved. Here the CDR3 reads CASSLGGYGNTIYF. CDR3 nucleotide sequence: TGTGCCAGCAGCTTAGGAGGGTACGGAAACACCATATATTTT.